This T cell receptor (beta chain) was identified during a study of T cell changes during pregnancy in multiple sclerosis. Germline CDR1 is SGHDN and CDR2 is FVKESK. There are 16 residues in the CDR3. Trimming shortened V by 4 bases and J by 2 bases, and 17 bases separated the two germline ends. Assay used: immunoSEQ multiplex PCR; TCRdb lists only in-frame clones, some missing. The sample has about 22,000 clones; about 91% are singletons. This clone was found once. The V and J genes are TRBV14 and TRBJ1-1; TRBD1 might be the D (6 bases). The sample was CD4+ T cells from peripheral blood mononuclear cells, taken in the third trimester of pregnancy. The receptor's source is a female donor with multiple sclerosis, enrolled in a pregnancy study. The CDR3: CASSPWSGTHNTEAFF. For the CDR3, the DNA is TGTGCCAGCAGCCCCTGGTCCGGGACACACAACACTGAAGCTTTCTTT.